One T cell receptor (beta chain) is described in this entry. The antigen it binds to is not known. Base qualities are missing; no much larger clone stands one base away. The data originate from a study of blood T cell repertoires in COVID-19 (TCRdb year 2020). For the wider study: Samples covering the acute and convalescent phases of COVID-19 were provided by collaborators in the United States, Italy and Spain. The prospective study material was composed of cDNA or gDNA derived from T cells, B-cell-depleted T cells, or PBMCs. The dataset comprised deeply sampled blood TCRbeta repertoires from subjects exposed to, actively infected with, or recovered from COVID-19. A freely available public database, intended as a resource for researchers studying the immune response to SARS-CoV-2, is where the repertoires were released. The samples were drawn from the first 160 participants of the ongoing ImmuneRACE study and from over a thousand subjects provided by 6 global collaborators. A de-identified subject ID, COVID-19 status, age in years and sex were almost always included in the sample metadata. Where available, HLA class I and class II types were taken from metadata supplied by the sample provider and were not determined by assay-based typing. Study-wide conclusions, independent of this receptor: The amount of clinical and demographic metadata varied by source and participant and was provided uncurated.

Enrolling through a virtual design, the prospective study's participants ranged in age from roughly 18 to 100 years and lived across roughly 23 United States geographic areas. In the prospective study, cohorts were assigned on the basis of participant-reported clinical history obtained from a screening survey and a study questionnaire. ImmuneRACE Cohort 3 recovered participants were defined by two consecutive negative NP/OP PCR tests, healthcare professional clearance, or symptom resolution. Each participant in the prospective study had whole blood, serum and a nasopharyngeal or oropharyngeal swab collected by mobile phlebotomists. Participants in the prospective study had the option to provide additional blood draws and questionnaires over a roughly 2-month period. Before DNA extraction, blood samples from the prospective study were shipped at room temperature or frozen. The germline V gene specifies SQVTM as CDR1 and ANQGSEA as CDR2. A distance of 13 bases separates the germline ends of V and J, which lose 4 bases and 4 bases respectively. Inclusive of the bounding cysteine and phenylalanine, the CDR3 is 13 residues long. The sequence is cut down to CDR3 DNA, 39 bases in frame from base 1.

The immunoSEQ Assay, a bias-controlled multiplex PCR, was used to amplify TCRbeta CDR3 regions from genomic DNA. The paper's processing steps were these. Nucleated cell counts per sample were estimated from amplification of reference gene primers within the assay. Sequence reads were collapsed and filtered to measure the absolute abundance of every unique TCRbeta CDR3 rearrangement. Productive Simpson clonality was computed per sample as the square root of Simpson's diversity index over productive rearrangements. What TCRdb holds here is the immuneACCESS table cut down to in-frame rearrangements. Part of the clones is not present; checked against another copy, under half of the missing clones reflect an unresolved V gene, and the others are unexplained. The V and J calls and clone size are taken from that table; D and trimming were inferred from the DNA. The sample table holds about 230,000 clones, of which under 90% were seen once. The ten largest make up about 1.7% of the sample.

Sequencing was performed on PBMCs or T cells enriched from blood (not recorded which). The rearranged segments are TRBV29-1 and TRBJ1-2, with no confident D gene call. The TCR originated in a man in his 60s who had recovered from COVID-19. The CDR3 reads CSVAARGSYGYTF. Read as DNA, the sequence is TGCAGCGTTGCGGCCCGGGGTTCCTATGGCTACACCTTC.